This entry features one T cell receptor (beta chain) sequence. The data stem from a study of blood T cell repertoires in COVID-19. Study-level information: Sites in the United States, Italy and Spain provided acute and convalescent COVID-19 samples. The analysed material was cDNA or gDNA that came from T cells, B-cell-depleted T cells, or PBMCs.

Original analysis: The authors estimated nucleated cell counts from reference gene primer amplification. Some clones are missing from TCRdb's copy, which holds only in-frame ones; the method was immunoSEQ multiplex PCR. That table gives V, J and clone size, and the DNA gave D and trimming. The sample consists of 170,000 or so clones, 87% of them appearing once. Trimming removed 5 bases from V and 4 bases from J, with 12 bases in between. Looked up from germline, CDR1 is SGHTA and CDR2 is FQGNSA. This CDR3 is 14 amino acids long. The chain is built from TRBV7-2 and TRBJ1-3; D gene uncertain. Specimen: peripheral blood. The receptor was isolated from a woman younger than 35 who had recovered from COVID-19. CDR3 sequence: CASSPMTIGNTIYF. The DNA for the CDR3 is TGTGCCAGCAGCCCAATGACAATCGGAAACACCATATATTTT.